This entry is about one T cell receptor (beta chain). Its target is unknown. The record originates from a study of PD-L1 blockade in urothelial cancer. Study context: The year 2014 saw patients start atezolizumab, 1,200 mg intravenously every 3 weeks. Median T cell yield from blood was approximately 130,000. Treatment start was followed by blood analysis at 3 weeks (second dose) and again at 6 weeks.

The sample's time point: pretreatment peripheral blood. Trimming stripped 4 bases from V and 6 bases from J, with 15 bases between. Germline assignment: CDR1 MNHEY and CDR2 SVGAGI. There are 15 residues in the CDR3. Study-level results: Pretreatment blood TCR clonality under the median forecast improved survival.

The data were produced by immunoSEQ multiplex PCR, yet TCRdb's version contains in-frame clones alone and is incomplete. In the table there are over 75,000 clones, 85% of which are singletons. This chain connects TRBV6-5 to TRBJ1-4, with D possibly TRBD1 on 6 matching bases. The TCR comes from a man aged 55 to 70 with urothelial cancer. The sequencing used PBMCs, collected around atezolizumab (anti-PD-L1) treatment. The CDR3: CASSLYQGPYEKLFF. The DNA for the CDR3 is TGTGCCAGCAGTTTATACCAGGGGCCCTATGAAAAACTGTTTTTT.